Shown below are 7 T cell receptor beta chains from a single sample sequenced in a study of blood T cell repertoires in COVID-19 (TCRdb year 2020). Libraries were built with the immunoSEQ multiplex PCR assay. TCRdb carries this immuneACCESS record with in-frame sequences only. Its versions omit some clonotypes, under half of them owing to an unresolved V gene in the studies checked, with the rest unexplained. The sample records about 180,000 clones, over 80% of which are singletons. 5.5% to 8% of the sample rests with the top ten. The specimen sequenced was peripheral blood. Source of these receptors: a woman aged 40 to 50 with COVID-19, enrolled during active disease.

The CDR3 DNA is TGTGCCAGCAGCGCCCGACAGGTCTATGGCTACACCTTC. The encoded protein is CASSARQVYGYTF. The J gene is TRBJ1-2, the V gene TRBV9, with D perhaps matching TRBD1 (6 bases). Trimming took 3 bases from V and 4 from J, leaving 10 bases between them. CDR1 is SGDLS and CDR2 is YYNGEE in the germline V gene. The CDR3 totals 13 residues.

This chain uses TRBV4-1 with TRBJ2-7; maybe TRBD2 (5 bases). Germline V gives CDR1 MGHRA, CDR2 YSYEKL. V lost 4 bases and J lost 3, with 16 bases in between. This CDR3 spans 15 amino acids. CDR3 DNA sequence: TGCGCCAGCAGCCGTATCCCCAGCGGAGACTACGAGCAGTACTTC. It specifies CASSRIPSGDYEQYF.

V gene TRBV6-5 combines with J gene TRBJ2-3, with D unresolved. Trimming shortened V by 5 bases and J by 2 bases, and 11 bases separated the two germline ends. CDR1 is MNHEY, CDR2 SVGAGI, per germline. This CDR3 region has 14 residues. CDR3 bases: TGTGCCAGCAGTCAATCCTTCTACACAGATACGCAGTATTTT. It yields the protein CASSQSFYTDTQYF.

This sequence joins TRBV28 and TRBJ1-3, with 10 bases fitting TRBD1. CDR1 and CDR2 from the germline V gene are MDHEN and SYDVKM. The CDR3 totals 16 residues. Trimming removed 3 bases from V and 4 bases from J; junction bases left unmatched: 6. CDR3 DNA: TGTGCCAGCAGTTTTTATGGGACAGGGGTGGGAAACACCATATATTTT. Translated, it gives CASSFYGTGVGNTIYF.

A single count supports this clone. The chain combines TRBV7-9 with TRBJ1-1; 12 bases are shared with TRBD1. The V gene's germline CDR1 is SEHNR and CDR2 FQNEAQ (reference sequence). This CDR3 has 16 residues. Unmatched junction bases numbered 6, after V lost 5 bases and J lost 2 bases. DNA of the CDR3: TGTGCCAGCAGCCCAGCCGGGACAGGGGGCAACACTGAAGCTTTCTTT. Protein sequence: CASSPAGTGGNTEAFF. The complete variable domain, with remaining parts taken from reference TRBV7-9 and TRBJ1-1, reads DTGVSQNPRHKITKRGQNVTFRCDPISEHNRLYWYRQTLGQGPEFLTYFQNEAQLEKSRLLSDRFSAERPKGSFSTLEIQRTEQGDSAMYLCASSPAGTGGNTEAFFGQGTRLTVV.

The chain combines TRBV21-1 with TRBJ2-7; the DNA was not compared with TRBD1, the D call given in the table. TRBV21-1 is tagged as a pseudogene. The CDR3 is made up of 16 amino acids. Here the CDR3 DNA reads TGTGCCAGCAGCAAAAGTTCCGAGACAGGGAGGTACGAGCAGTACTTC. The encoded protein is CASSKSSETGRYEQYF.

The rearrangement links TRBV5-1 to TRBJ2-2; a weak D match, TRBD1 (6 bases). Germline CDR1 is SGHRS and CDR2 is YFSETQ. Trimming removed 4 bases from V and 0 bases from J, with 10 bases in between. The length of the CDR3 is 15 residues. As DNA, the CDR3 is TGCGCCAGCAGCGTGGGGGCGACGAACACCGGGGAGCTGTTTTTT. This codes for CASSVGATNTGELFF.